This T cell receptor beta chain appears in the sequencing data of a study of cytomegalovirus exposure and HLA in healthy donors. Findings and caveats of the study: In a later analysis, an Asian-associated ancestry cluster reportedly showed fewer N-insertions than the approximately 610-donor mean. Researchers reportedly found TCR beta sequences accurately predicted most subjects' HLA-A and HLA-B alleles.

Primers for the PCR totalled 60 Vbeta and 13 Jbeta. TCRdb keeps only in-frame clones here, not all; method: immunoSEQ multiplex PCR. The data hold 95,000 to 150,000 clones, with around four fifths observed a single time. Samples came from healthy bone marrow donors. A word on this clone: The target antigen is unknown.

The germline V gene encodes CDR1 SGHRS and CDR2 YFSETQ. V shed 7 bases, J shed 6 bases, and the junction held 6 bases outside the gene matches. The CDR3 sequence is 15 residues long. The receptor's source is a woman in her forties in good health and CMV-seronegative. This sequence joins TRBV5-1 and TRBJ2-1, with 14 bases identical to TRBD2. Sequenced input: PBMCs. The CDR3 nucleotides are TGCGCCAGCCAGGAGACTAGCGGGAGGGCCAATGAGCAGTTCTTC. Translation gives CASQETSGRANEQFF.